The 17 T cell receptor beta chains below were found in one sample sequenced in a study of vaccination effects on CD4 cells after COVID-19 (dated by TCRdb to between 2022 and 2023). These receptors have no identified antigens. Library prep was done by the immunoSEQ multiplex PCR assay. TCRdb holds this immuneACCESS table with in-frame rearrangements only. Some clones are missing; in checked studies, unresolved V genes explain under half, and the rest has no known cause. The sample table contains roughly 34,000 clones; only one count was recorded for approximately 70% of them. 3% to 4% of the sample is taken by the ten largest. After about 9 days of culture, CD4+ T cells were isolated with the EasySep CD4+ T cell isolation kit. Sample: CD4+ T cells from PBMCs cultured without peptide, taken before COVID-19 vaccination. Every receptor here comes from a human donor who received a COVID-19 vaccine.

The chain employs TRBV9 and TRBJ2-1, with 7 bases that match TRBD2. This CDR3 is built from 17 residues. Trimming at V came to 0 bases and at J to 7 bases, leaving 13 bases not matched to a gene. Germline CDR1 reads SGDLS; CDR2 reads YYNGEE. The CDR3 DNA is TGTGCCAGCAGCGTAGCACTCCGGGATCCCGGGGGGAATGAGCAGTTCTTC. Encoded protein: CASSVALRDPGGNEQFF.

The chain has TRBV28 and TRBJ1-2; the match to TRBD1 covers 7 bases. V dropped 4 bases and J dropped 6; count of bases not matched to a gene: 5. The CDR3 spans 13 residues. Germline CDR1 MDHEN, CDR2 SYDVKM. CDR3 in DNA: TGTGCCAGCAGTTCGACAGGGTGGGATGGCTACACCTTC. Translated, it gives CASSSTGWDGYTF.

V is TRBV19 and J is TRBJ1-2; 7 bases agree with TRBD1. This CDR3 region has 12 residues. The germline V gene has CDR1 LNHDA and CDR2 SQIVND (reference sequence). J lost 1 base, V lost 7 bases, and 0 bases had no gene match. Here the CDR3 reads CASNRGNYGYTF. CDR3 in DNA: TGTGCCAGTAACAGGGGTAACTATGGCTACACCTTC.

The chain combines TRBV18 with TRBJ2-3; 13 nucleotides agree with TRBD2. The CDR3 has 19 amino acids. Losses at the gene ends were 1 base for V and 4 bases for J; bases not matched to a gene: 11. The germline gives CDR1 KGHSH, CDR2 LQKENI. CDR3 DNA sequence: TGTGCCAGCTCACCACTAGGACTAGCGGGAGTCCCTAGGTCAGATACGCAGTATTTT. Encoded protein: CASSPLGLAGVPRSDTQYF.

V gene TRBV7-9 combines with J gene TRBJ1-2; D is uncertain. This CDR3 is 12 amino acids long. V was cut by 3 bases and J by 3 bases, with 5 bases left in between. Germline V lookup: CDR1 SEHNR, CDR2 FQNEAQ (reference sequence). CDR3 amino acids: CASSFTDYGYTF. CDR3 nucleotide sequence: TGTGCCAGCAGCTTCACAGACTATGGCTACACCTTC. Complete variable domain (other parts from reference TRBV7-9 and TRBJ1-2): DTGVSQNPRHKITKRGQNVTFRCDPISEHNRLYWYRQTLGQGPEFLTYFQNEAQLEKSRLLSDRFSAERPKGSFSTLEIQRTEQGDSAMYLCASSFTDYGYTFGSGTRLTVV.

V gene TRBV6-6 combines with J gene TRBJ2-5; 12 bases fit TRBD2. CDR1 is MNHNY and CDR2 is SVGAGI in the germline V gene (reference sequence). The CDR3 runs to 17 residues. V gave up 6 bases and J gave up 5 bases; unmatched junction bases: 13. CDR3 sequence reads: CASSRQPTSGSVETQYF. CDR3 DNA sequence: TGTGCCAGCAGCCGACAACCGACTAGCGGGAGTGTTGAGACCCAGTACTTC.

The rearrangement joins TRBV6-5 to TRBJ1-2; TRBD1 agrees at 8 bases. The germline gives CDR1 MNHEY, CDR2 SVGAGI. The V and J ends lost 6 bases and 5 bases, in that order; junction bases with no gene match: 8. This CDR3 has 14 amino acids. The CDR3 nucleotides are TGTGCCAGCAGGAGGACAGGGTCAAATTATGGCTACACCTTC. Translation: CASRRTGSNYGYTF.

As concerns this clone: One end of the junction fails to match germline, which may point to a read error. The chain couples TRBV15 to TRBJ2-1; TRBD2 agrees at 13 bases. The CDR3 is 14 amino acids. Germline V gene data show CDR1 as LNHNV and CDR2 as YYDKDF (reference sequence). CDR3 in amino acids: CATSTRTSGRVLLF. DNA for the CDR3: TGTGCCACCAGCACTCGGACTAGCGGGAGAGTTTTGCTCTTC.

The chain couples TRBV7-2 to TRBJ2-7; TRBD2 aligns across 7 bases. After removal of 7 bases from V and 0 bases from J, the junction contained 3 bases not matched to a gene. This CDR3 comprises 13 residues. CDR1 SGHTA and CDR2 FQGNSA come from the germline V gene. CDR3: CASKLAGSYEQYF. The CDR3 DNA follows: TGTGCCAGCAAATTAGCGGGCTCCTACGAGCAGTACTTC.

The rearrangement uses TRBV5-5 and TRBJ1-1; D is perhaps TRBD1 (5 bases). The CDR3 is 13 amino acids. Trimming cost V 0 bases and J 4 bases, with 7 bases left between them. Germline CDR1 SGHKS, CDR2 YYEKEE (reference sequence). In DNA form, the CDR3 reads TGTGCCAGCAGCTTGGCAGGGCTCACTGAAGCTTTCTTT. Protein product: CASSLAGLTEAFF.

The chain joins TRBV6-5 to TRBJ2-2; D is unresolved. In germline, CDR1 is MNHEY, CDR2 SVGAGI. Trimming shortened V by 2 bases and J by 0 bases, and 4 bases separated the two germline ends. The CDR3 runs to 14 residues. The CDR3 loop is CASSYQTNTGELFF. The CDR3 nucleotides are TGTGCCAGCAGTTACCAGACGAACACCGGGGAGCTGTTTTTT.

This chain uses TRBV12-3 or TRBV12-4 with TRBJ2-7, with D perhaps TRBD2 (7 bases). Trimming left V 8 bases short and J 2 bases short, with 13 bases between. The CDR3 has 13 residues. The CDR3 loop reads CASASGGAYEQYF. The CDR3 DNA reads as TGTGCCAGCGCCTCGGGGGGCGCCTACGAGCAGTACTTC.

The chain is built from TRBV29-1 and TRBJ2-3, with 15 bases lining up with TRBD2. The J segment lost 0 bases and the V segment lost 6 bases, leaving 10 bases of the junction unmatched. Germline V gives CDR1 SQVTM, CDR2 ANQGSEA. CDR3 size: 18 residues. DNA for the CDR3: TGCAGCGTCGGGACTAGCGGGAGGTTTCGGGCCAGCACAGATACGCAGTATTTT. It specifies CSVGTSGRFRASTDTQYF.

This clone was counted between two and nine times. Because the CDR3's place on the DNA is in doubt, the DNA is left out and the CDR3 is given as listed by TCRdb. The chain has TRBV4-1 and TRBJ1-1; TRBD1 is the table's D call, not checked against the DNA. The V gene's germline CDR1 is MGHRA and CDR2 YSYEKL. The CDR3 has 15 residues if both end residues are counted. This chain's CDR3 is CASSRFLAGVSEAFF.

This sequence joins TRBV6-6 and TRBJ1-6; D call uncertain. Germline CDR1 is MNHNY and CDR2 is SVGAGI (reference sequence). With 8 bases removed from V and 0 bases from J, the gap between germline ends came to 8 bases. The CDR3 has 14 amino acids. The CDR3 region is CASLQDSYNSPLHF. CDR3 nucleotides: TGTGCCAGCTTGCAGGACTCCTATAATTCACCCCTCCACTTT.

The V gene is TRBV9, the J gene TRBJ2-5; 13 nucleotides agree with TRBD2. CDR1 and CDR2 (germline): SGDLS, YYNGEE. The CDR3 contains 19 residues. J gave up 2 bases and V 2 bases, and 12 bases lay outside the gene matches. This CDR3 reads CASSVGLAGKPRRQETQYF. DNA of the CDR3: TGTGCCAGCAGCGTGGGACTAGCGGGAAAGCCGAGACGACAAGAGACCCAGTACTTC.

In DNA, the CDR3 is TGTGCCAGTAGTACGGGGTCAGGTCAGCCCCAGCATTTT. It specifies CASSTGSGQPQHF. The V gene is TRBV19, the J gene TRBJ1-5; unclear D gene. The CDR3 extends over 13 amino acids. Per the germline V gene, CDR1 is LNHDA and CDR2 is SQIVND (reference sequence). V was shortened by 4 bases and J by 6 bases, with 10 bases between the two germline ends.